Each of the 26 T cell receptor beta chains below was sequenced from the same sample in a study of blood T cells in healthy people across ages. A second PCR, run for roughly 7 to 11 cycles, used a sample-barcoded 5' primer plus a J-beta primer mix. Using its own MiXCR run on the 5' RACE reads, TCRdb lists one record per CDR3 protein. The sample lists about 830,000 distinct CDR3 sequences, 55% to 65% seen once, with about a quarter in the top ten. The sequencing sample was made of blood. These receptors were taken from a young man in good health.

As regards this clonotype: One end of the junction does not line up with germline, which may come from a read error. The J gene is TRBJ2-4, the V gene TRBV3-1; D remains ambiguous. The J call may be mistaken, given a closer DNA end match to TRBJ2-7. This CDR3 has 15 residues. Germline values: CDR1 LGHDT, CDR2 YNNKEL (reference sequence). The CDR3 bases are TGTGCGAGCAGCCCTATGATCCAAGTGTCCTACGAGCAGTACTTC. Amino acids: CASSPMIQVSYEQYF.

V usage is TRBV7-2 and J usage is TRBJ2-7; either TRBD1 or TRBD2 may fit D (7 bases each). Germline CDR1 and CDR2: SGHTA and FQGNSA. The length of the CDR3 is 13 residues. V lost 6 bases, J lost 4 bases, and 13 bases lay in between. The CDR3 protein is CASSTGEGYEQYF. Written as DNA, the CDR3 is TGTGCCAGCAGTACAGGGGAGGGATACGAGCAGTACTTC.

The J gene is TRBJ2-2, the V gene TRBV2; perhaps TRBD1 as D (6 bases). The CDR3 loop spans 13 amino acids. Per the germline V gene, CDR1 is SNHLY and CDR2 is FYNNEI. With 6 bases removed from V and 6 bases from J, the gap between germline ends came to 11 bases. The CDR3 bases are TGTGCCAGCAGCCGTGGACAGCCCGGGGAGCTGTTTTTT. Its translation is CASSRGQPGELFF.

The CDR3 DNA sequence: TGTGCCAGCAGCGGAAGATTCCTTACTAGCGGGGGGGAAGGGAGCACAGATACGCAGTATTTT. It encodes CASSGRFLTSGGEGSTDTQYF. V is TRBV11-1 and J is TRBJ2-3; 13 nucleotides match TRBD2. J lost 0 bases, V lost 5 bases, and 17 bases had no gene match. CDR1 is SGHAT and CDR2 is FQDESV in the germline V gene (reference sequence). The CDR3 length is 21 residues. Looking up the rest from reference TRBV11-1 and TRBJ2-3 gives the full variable domain: EAEVAQSPRYKITEKSQAVAFWCDPISGHATLYWYRQILGQGPELLVQFQDESVVDDSQLPKDRFSAERLKGVDSTLKIQPAELGDSAMYLCASSGRFLTSGGEGSTDTQYFGPGTRLTVL.

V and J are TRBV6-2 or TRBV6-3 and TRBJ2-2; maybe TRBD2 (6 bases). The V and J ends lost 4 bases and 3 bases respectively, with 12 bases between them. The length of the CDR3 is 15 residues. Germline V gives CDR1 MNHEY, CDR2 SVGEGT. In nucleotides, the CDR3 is TGTGCCAGCAGTTTTGGGGGGATGCACACCGGGGAGCTGTTTTTT. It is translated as CASSFGGMHTGELFF.

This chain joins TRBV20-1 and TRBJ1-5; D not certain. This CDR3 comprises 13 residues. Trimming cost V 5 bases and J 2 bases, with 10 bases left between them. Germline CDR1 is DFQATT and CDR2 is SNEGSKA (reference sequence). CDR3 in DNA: TGCAGTGCTGGTGACACGGGCAATCAGCCCCAGCATTTT. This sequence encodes CSAGDTGNQPQHF.

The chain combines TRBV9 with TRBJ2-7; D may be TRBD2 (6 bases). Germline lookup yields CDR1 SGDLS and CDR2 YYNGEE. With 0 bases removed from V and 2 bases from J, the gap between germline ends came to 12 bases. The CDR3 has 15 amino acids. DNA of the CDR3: TGTGCCAGCAGCGTAGCACCAGGGAGGACCTACGAGCAGTACTTC. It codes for CASSVAPGRTYEQYF.

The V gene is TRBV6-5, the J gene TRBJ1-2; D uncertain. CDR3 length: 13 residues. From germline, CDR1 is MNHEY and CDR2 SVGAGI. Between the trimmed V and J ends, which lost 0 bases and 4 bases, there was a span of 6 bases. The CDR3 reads CASSYSSVYGYTF. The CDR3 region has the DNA TGTGCCAGCAGTTACTCATCCGTCTATGGCTACACCTTC.

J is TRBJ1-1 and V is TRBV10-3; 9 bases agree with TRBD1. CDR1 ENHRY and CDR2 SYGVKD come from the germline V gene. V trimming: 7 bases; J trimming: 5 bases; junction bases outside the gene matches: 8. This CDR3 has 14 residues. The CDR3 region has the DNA TGTGCCATCACCGGGACAGGGAGAGAAACTGAAGCTTTCTTT. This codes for CAITGTGRETEAFF.

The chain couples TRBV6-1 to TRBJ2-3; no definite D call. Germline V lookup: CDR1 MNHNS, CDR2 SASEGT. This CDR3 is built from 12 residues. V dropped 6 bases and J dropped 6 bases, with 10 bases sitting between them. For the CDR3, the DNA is TGTGCCAGCAGGCCCCCTGGGGATACGCAGTATTTT. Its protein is CASRPPGDTQYF.

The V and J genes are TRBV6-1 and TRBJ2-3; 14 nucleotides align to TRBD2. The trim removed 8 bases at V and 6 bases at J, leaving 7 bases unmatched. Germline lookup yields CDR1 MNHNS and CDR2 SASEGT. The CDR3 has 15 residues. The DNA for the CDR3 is TGTGCCAGCTCCGGGACTAGCGGGGGTAGGGATACGCAGTATTTT. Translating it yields CASSGTSGGRDTQYF.

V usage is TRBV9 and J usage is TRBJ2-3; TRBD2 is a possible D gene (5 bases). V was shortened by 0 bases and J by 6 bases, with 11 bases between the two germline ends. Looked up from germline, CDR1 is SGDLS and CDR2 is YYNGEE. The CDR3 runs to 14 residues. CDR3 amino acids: CASSVEGLGDTQYF. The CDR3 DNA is TGTGCCAGCAGCGTAGAAGGACTCGGGGATACGCAGTATTTT.

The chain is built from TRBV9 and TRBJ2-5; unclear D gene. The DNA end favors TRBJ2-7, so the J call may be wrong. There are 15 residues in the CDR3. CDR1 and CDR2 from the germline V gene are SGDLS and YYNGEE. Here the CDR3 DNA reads TGTGCCAGCAGCGTAGGTCCCGGCCGACACTACGAGCAGTACTTC. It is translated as CASSVGPGRHYEQYF.

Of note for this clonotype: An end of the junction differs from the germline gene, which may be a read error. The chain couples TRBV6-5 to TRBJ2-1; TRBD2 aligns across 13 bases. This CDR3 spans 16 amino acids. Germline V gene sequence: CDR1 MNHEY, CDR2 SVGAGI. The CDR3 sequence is CATLKVGLAGENGQFF. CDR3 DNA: TGTGCCACCCTTAAAGTTGGACTAGCGGGGGAGAATGGGCAGTTCTTC.

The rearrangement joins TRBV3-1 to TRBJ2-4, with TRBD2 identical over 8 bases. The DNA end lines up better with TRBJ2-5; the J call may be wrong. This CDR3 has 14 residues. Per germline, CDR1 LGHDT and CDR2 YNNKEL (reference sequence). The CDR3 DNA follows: TGTGCCAGCAGCCAACGGGGGGGCATGGAGACCCAGTACTTC. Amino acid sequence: CASSQRGGMETQYF.

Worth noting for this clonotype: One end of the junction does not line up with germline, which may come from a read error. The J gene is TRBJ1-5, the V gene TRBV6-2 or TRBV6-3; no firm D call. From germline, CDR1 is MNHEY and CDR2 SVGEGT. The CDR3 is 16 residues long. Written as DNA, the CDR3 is TGTGCCAGCAGCCACCAGCAGGATTATAGCAATCCGCCCCAGCATTTT. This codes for CASSHQQDYSNPPQHF.

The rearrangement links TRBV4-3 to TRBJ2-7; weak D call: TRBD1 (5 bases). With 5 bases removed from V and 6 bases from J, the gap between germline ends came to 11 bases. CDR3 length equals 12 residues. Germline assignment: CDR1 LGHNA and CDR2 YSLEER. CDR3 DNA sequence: TGCGCCAGCAGCTCCAGGGTCGGCGAGCAGTACTTC. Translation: CASSSRVGEQYF.

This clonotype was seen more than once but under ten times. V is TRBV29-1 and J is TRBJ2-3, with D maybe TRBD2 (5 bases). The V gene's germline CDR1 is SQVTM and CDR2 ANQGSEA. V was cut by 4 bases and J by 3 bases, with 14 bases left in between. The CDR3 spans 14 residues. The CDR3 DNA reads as TGCAGCGTTGGATCGGCGGGTGGGACAGATACGCAGTATTTT. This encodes CSVGSAGGTDTQYF.

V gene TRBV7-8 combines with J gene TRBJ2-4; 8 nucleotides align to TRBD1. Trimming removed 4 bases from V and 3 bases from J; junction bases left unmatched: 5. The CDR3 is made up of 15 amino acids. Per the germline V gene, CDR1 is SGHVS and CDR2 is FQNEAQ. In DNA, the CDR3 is TGTGCCAGCAGCTCCGACAGGGGTGGCAAAAACATTCAGTACTTC. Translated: CASSSDRGGKNIQYF.

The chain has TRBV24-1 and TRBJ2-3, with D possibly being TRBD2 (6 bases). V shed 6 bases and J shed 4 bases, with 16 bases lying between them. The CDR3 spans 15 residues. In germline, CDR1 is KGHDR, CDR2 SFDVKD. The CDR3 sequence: CATSTMTSSPDTQYF. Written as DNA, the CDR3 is TGTGCCACCAGTACAATGACTAGTTCGCCAGATACGCAGTATTTT.

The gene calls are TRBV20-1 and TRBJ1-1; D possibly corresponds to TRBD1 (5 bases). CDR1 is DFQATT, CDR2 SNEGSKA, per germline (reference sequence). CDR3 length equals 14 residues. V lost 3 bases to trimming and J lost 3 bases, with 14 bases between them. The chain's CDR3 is CSARPPEGHTEAFF. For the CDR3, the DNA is TGCAGTGCTAGGCCCCCGGAGGGGCACACTGAAGCTTTCTTT.

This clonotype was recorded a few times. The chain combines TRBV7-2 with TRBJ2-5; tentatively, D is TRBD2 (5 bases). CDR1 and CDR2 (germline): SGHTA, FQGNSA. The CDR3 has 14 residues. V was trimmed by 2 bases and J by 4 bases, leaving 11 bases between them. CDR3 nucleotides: TGTGCCAGCAGCTTATTACTAGTATCAGAGACCCAGTACTTC. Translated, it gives CASSLLLVSETQYF.

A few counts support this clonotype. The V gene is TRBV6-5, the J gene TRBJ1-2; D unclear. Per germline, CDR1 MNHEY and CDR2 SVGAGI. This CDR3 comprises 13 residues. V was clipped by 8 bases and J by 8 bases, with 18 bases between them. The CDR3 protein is CASCVSPPSGYTF. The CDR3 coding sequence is TGTGCCAGCTGTGTCAGCCCTCCCTCCGGCTACACCTTC.

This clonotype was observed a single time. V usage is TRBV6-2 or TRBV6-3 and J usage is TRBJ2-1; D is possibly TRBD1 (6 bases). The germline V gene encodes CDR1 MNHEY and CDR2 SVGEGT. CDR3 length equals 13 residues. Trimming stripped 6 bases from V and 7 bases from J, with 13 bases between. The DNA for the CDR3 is TGTGCCAGCAGCTCGGACAGTGGGAATGAGCAGTTCTTC. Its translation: CASSSDSGNEQFF.

The CDR3, as DNA: TGCAGCGCGGGGCAGCGGGGATCTGGCTTAGATACGCAGTATTTT. It codes for CSAGQRGSGLDTQYF. This chain uses TRBV29-1 with TRBJ2-3; 7 nucleotides line up with TRBD2. The germline gives CDR1 SQVTM, CDR2 ANQGSEA. This CDR3 has 15 amino acids. The junction had 15 bases not matched to a gene; V was cut back by 7 bases and J by 5 bases.

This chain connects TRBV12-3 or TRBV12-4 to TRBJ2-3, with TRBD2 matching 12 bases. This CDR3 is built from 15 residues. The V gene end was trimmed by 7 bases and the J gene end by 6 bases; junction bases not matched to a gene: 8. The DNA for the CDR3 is TGTGCCAGCAAGCGACTAGCGGGGGTTGGGGATACGCAGTATTTT. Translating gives CASKRLAGVGDTQYF.